The sequence of this T cell receptor (beta chain) was determined in a study (dated by TCRdb to between 2015 and 2016). Looking up the germline V gene yields CDR1 SGHTA and CDR2 FQGNSA. Cut back by 5 bases and 2 bases, the V and J ends lie 17 bases apart. There are 16 amino acids in the CDR3, from cysteine to phenylalanine inclusive. Kept here is only the CDR3 DNA, which spans 48 bases and is read in frame from base 1. Turning to this clonotype: The antigen it recognizes is unknown. Nothing much larger sits one base from this clone, and base qualities are not available.

Preparation of the library involved RT-PCR. The run used an Illumina MiSeq. TCRdb cleaned the public reads at Q25 with fastp, built clones with MiXCR and kept in-frame beta chains. Each record represents a unique CDR3 protein, reported with the most common genes and DNA among its rows. The sample data list about 700,000 distinct CDR3 sequences, and more than 13% of these were observed just once. Roughly 4% of the sample rests with the top ten. The chain couples TRBV7-2 to TRBJ2-3; TRBD1 is a possible D gene, resting on 5 matching bases. The sequenced material came from memory CD4+ T cells from blood. This receptor was taken from a female donor in good health, serving as a healthy control. The nucleotide sequence is given as TGTGCCAGCAGCCCCCAGGGCGGTTCGCTCACAGATACGCAGTATTTT. Its protein product is CASSPQGGSLTDTQYF.